A single sample is the source of the 24 T cell receptor beta chains below, sequenced in a study of T cells in Graves' hyperthyroidism and ophthalmopathy (dated by TCRdb to the late 2010s). The method was multiplex PCR. The sequencer was an Illumina HiSeq 2000. The TCR beta CDR3 regions were amplified from RNA transcripts. The first round of RT-PCR for the TCR CDR3 was performed with the HTBI primer set and the Qiagen OneStep RT-PCR kit. The public reads were reprocessed in TCRdb via fastp at Q25 and MiXCR, keeping in-frame beta chains. Rows merge per CDR3 protein into single entries with the most common DNA and genes. The sample records 600,000 to 650,000 distinct CDR3 sequences, around 21% of which are singletons. The ten largest clones take up roughly 30% of the sample. Sequencing was done on a sample of blood. The receptors shown here come from a man between 25 and 39 years old with Graves' ophthalmopathy.

There are many counts of this clonotype. V and J are TRBV7-2 and TRBJ2-5; 15 bases line up with TRBD2. The CDR3 has 16 residues. Germline V gene sequence: CDR1 SGHTA, CDR2 FQGNSA. The J segment lost 2 bases and the V segment lost 4 bases, leaving 2 bases of the junction unmatched. CDR3 loop: CASSSGLAGGQETQYF. CDR3 nucleotide sequence: TGTGCCAGCAGCTCCGGACTAGCGGGAGGGCAAGAGACCCAGTACTTC.

This clonotype was seen many times. V is TRBV27 and J is TRBJ1-1; D is unclear. Trimming left V 6 bases short and J 1 base short, with 12 bases between. Germline lookup yields CDR1 MNHEY and CDR2 SMNVEV (reference sequence). The CDR3 length is 14 residues. CDR3 in DNA: TGTGCCAGCAGACAGACCCTCAGGAACACTGAAGCTTTCTTT. It specifies CASRQTLRNTEAFF.

The chain employs TRBV30 and TRBJ2-6; TRBD1 matches at 10 bases. CDR1 GTSNPN and CDR2 SVGIG come from the germline V gene (reference sequence). Unmatched junction bases numbered 9, after V lost 6 bases and J lost 1 base. The CDR3 extends over 17 amino acids. The CDR3: CACKLDRGASGANVLTF. The CDR3 coding sequence is TGTGCCTGCAAATTGGACAGGGGGGCTTCTGGGGCCAACGTCCTGACTTTC. The full variable domain, its missing parts supplied by reference TRBV30 and TRBJ2-6, is SQTIHQWPATLVQPVGSPLSLECTVEGTSNPNLYWYRQAAGRGLQLLFYSVGIGQISSEVPQNLSASRPQDRQFILSSKKLLLSDSGFYLCACKLDRGASGANVLTFGAGSRLTVL.

The V and J genes are TRBV6-1 and TRBJ2-7; D remains unclear. The CDR3 contains 15 residues. V shed 8 bases and J shed 0 bases, with 17 bases lying between them. Germline CDR1 MNHNS, CDR2 SASEGT. CDR3 residues: CASARLGSSSYEQYF. CDR3 DNA: TGTGCCAGCGCCAGGTTGGGTTCTAGCTCCTACGAGCAGTACTTC.

This clonotype turned up a few times. The V and J genes are TRBV29-1 and TRBJ2-3, with TRBD2 identical over 13 bases. Germline lookup yields CDR1 SQVTM and CDR2 ANQGSEA. The length of the CDR3 is 15 residues. J gave up 6 bases and V 6 bases, and 9 bases lay outside the gene matches. The CDR3 region has the DNA TGCAGCGTGCCGACTAGCGGGAGGAAGTCGGATACGCAGTATTTT. Protein sequence: CSVPTSGRKSDTQYF.

This clonotype was seen ten or more times. The genes are TRBV18 and TRBJ2-5; D ambiguous. CDR3 size: 12 residues. The V end was cut by 2 bases, the J end by 5 bases, with 6 bases between. Germline V gene data show CDR1 as KGHSH and CDR2 as LQKENI. CDR3 coding DNA: TGTGCCAGCTCACCAATGGGGGAGACCCAGTACTTC. It encodes CASSPMGETQYF.

A remark on this clonotype: The junction differs from germline at one of its ends, possibly a read error. The V gene is TRBV10-3, the J gene TRBJ2-6; the D gene is possibly TRBD1 (5 bases). Germline V gene sequence: CDR1 ENHRY, CDR2 SYGVKD. The CDR3 is 15 amino acids. CDR3 nucleotides: TGTGCCATCAGTGGGGTGGGCTCTGGGGCCGACGTCCTGACTTTC. This gives the protein CAISGVGSGADVLTF.

This clonotype was picked up a small number of times. The rearrangement uses TRBV20-1 and TRBJ2-1, with 10 bases fitting TRBD2. Unmatched junction bases numbered 5, after V lost 0 bases and J lost 6 bases. The V gene's germline CDR1 is DFQATT and CDR2 SNEGSKA (reference sequence). The CDR3 extends over 15 amino acids. The CDR3 loop is CSARDQSGRGNEQFF. Here the CDR3 DNA reads TGCAGTGCTAGAGATCAGAGCGGGAGGGGCAATGAGCAGTTCTTC.

The gene calls are TRBV12-3 or TRBV12-4 and TRBJ2-7; D unclear. Trimming removed 7 bases from V and 7 bases from J, with 17 bases in between. CDR3 length equals 13 residues. The CDR3 nucleotides are TGTGCCAGCACGACGATGGCCTCTCATGAGCAGTACTTC. Its translation is CASTTMASHEQYF.

With regard to this clonotype: A much larger clone lies one base from this, so it may be a read error. V is TRBV13 and J is TRBJ2-7, with a possible D match to TRBD2 (5 bases). Trimming took off 5 bases at V and 9 bases at J, with 14 bases between the two ends. There are 12 residues in the CDR3. The germline V gene has CDR1 PRHDT and CDR2 FYEKMQ (reference sequence). The CDR3 DNA is TGTGCCAGCAGCCCTTCGGGGAAGGGGCAGTACTTC. Amino acid sequence: CASSPSGKGQYF.

This clonotype has more than one count but fewer than ten. V is TRBV20-1 and J is TRBJ2-7; D possibly uses TRBD1 or TRBD2 (6 bases each). This CDR3 contains 13 residues. Germline loops: CDR1 DFQATT, CDR2 SNEGSKA (reference sequence). The CDR3 nucleotides are TGCACTCCAGGGGACTCGAACCCCTACGAGCAGTACTTC. Amino acid sequence: CTPGDSNPYEQYF.

The chain joins TRBV28 to TRBJ2-5; D uncertain. The CDR3 runs 13 residues. Germline CDR1 MDHEN, CDR2 SYDVKM. Trimming took 5 bases from V and 12 from J, leaving 19 bases between them. The CDR3 here is CASSLGYRPREYF. The CDR3 DNA follows: TGTGCCAGCAGTCTCGGATATAGGCCTCGGGAGTACTTC.

This clonotype has just a few counts. This sequence joins TRBV6-1 and TRBJ2-7; D perhaps matches TRBD1 (6 bases). Trimming took 7 bases from V and 2 from J, leaving 15 bases between them. Germline V gives CDR1 MNHNS, CDR2 SASEGT. The CDR3 consists of 14 residues. CDR3 region: CASKWDTTTYEQYF. The CDR3 DNA reads TGTGCCAGCAAGTGGGACACCACTACCTACGAGCAGTACTTC.

This chain connects TRBV20-1 to TRBJ2-2, with TRBD1 identical over 9 bases. CDR3 length: 14 amino acids. Germline assignment: CDR1 DFQATT and CDR2 SNEGSKA (reference sequence). V lost 6 bases, J lost 5 bases, and 7 bases stayed unmatched. The CDR3 loop reads CSARDRVKTGELFF. The DNA for the CDR3 is TGCAGTGCAAGGGACAGGGTAAAGACCGGGGAGCTGTTTTTT.

This clonotype has a count of ten or more. The chain employs TRBV11-2 and TRBJ2-7; TRBD2 agrees at 11 bases. From germline, CDR1 is SGHAT and CDR2 FQNNGV. The CDR3 extends over 16 amino acids. V dropped 5 bases and J dropped 3; count of bases not matched to a gene: 9. CDR3 sequence: CASSELAGGLFYEQYF. The CDR3 DNA follows: TGTGCCAGCAGCGAATTAGCGGGAGGGCTCTTCTACGAGCAGTACTTC.

This clonotype has only a few counts. This chain joins TRBV15 and TRBJ1-4; D possibly corresponds to TRBD1 (6 bases). Trimming took off 0 bases at V and 7 bases at J, with 15 bases between the two ends. Looked up from germline, CDR1 is LNHNV and CDR2 is YYDKDF (reference sequence). The CDR3 runs to 16 residues. The CDR3 is CATSRDLGGGSEKLFF. As DNA, the CDR3 is TGTGCCACCAGCAGAGATCTTGGAGGGGGAAGTGAAAAACTGTTTTTT.

The chain has TRBV18 and TRBJ2-7; 7 bases match TRBD2. J gave up 2 bases and V 4 bases, and 8 bases lay outside the gene matches. The CDR3 totals 15 residues. Germline-derived CDR1 and CDR2 are KGHSH and LQKENI. The chain's CDR3 is CASSLTGDYTYEQYF. The CDR3 DNA reads TGTGCCAGCTCACTCACCGGGGACTATACCTACGAGCAGTACTTC.

The rearrangement joins TRBV13 to TRBJ2-7, with a tentative D call TRBD1 (6 bases). Trimming cost V 0 bases and J 6 bases, with 12 bases left between them. The germline CDR1 and CDR2 sequences are PRHDT and FYEKMQ (reference sequence). There are 14 residues in the CDR3. The CDR3 DNA is TGTGCCAGCAGCTTAGGACAGGGCAGTAGCGAGCAGTACTTC. Amino acid sequence: CASSLGQGSSEQYF.

This clonotype was seen many times. The chain employs TRBV11-2 and TRBJ2-5; possibly TRBD1 or TRBD2 for D (6 bases each). V lost 5 bases and J 5 bases, leaving 24 bases between the germline ends. This CDR3 region has 17 residues. Germline CDR1 and CDR2: SGHAT and FQNNGV. CDR3 DNA: TGTGCCAGCAGCCCAGGGGAACGTTGGCCCGCGGGGGAGACCCAGTACTTC. This codes for CASSPGERWPAGETQYF. The full variable domain, in which reference TRBV11-2 and TRBJ2-5 provide the parts outside the CDR3, is EAGVAQSPRYKIIEKRQSVAFWCNPISGHATLYWYQQILGQGPKLLIQFQNNGVVDDSQLPKDRFSAERLKGVDSTLKIQPAKLEDSAVYLCASSPGERWPAGETQYFGPGTRLLVL.

This clonotype was counted ten times or more. V gene TRBV18 combines with J gene TRBJ2-1; TRBD2 matches 8 bases. Germline V CDR1 and CDR2: KGHSH, LQKENI. The CDR3 extends over 16 amino acids. Trimming removed 0 bases from V and 7 bases from J; junction bases left unmatched: 8. The CDR3 protein is CASSPPGTRSRNEQFF. The CDR3 nucleotides read TGTGCCAGCTCACCACCAGGGACTAGATCTAGGAATGAGCAGTTCTTC.

This clonotype showed up just a few times. The chain couples TRBV12-3 or TRBV12-4 to TRBJ1-5, with 12 bases matching TRBD1. The CDR3 covers 16 residues. V was clipped by 1 base and J by 6 bases; unmatched bases: 4. CDR3 coding DNA: TGTGCCAGCAGTTTAGGGGGGACAGGGGGCTTTCAGCCCCAGCATTTT. This codes for CASSLGGTGGFQPQHF.

This clonotype was counted ten times or more. V and J are TRBV9 and TRBJ2-1; TRBD1 might be the D (5 bases). Germline V gene lookup returns CDR1 SGDLS and CDR2 YYNGEE. The CDR3 sequence is 15 residues long. V was pared by 0 bases and J by 3 bases, with 10 bases between. The CDR3 DNA is TGTGCCAGCAGCGTAGCCGCAGGACACTACAATGAGCAGTTCTTC. Its translation is CASSVAAGHYNEQFF.

The gene calls are TRBV7-8 and TRBJ2-1, with TRBD2 matching 11 bases. CDR3 size: 18 residues. The J segment lost 5 bases and the V segment lost 5 bases, leaving 14 bases of the junction unmatched. Germline-derived CDR1 and CDR2 are SGHVS and FQNEAQ. The CDR3 nucleotides are TGTGCCAGCAGCCTACCCCTACGACTAGCGGGGTTCAACAATGAGCAGTTCTTC. This gives the protein CASSLPLRLAGFNNEQFF.

V usage is TRBV6-2 or TRBV6-3 and J usage is TRBJ1-2; perhaps TRBD1 as D (6 bases). The CDR3 spans 17 residues. The V and J ends lost 0 bases and 0 bases respectively, with 14 bases between them. The germline V gene encodes CDR1 MNHEY and CDR2 SVGEGT. The CDR3 loop reads CASSYSGGRYANYGYTF. CDR3 coding DNA: TGTGCCAGCAGTTACTCCGGGGGGCGGTACGCTAACTATGGCTACACCTTC.